This T cell receptor (beta chain) comes out of a study of shared clonotypes between healthy human individuals. Across the study: The study enrolled two women and three men aged 18 to 49. Study-level findings and limits: Clonotypes shared by all four donors outscored non-shared clonotypes in generation probability.

TCRdb's table, derived via immunoSEQ multiplex PCR, lists solely in-frame clones and lacks some. The sample lists around 720,000 clones; roughly 72% were seen once. On this clone itself: Its antigen is unidentified. Compared with germline, one end of the junction differs, possibly owing to a read error.

This CDR3 has 12 residues. Germline assignment: CDR1 SQVTM and CDR2 ANQGSEA. Material: memory CD4+ T cells sorted from blood. The subset here: CD45RA-negative fraction. The sequence derives from a woman aged 25 to 39 in good health. The chain uses TRBV29-1 and TRBJ2-1; 12 nucleotides agree with TRBD2. The CDR3 DNA follows: TGCAGCGTCAGGACTAGCGGGATTGTTGTGGTCTTC. It translates to CSVRTSGIVVVF.